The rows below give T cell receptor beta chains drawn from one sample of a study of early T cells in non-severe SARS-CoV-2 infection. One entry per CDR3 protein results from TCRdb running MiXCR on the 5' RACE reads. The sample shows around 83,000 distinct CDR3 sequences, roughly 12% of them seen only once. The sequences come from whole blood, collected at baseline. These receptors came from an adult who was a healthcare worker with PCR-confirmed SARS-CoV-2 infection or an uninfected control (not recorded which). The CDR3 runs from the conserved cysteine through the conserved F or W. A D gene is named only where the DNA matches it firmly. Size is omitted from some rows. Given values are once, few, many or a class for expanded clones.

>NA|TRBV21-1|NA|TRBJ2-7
TGTGCCAGCAGCAAACGGCACAGGGAACTCTCCTACGAGCAGTACTTC
CASSKRHRELSYEQYF
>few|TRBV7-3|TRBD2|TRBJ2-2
TGTGCCAGCAGCTCCCAGCGGGAGGGACTATACGGGGAGCTGTTTTTT
CASSSQREGLYGELFF
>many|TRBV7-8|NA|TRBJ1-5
TGTGCCAGCAGCCCAACGGTGCGGGGGAAGGGCAATCAGCCCCAGCATTTT
CASSPTVRGKGNQPQHF
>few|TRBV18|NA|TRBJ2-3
TGTGCCAGCTCACCAGAACGGACAGATACGCAGTATTTT
CASSPERTDTQYF
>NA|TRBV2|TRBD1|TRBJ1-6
TGTGCCAGTAGGGGACAGGACAGAATGAATTCACCCCTCCACTTT
CASRGQDRMNSPLHF
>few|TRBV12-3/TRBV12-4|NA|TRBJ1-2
TGTGCCAGCACCTCAAGACAGAGCTGGGGCTACACCTTC
CASTSRQSWGYTF
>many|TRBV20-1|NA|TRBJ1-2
TGCAGTGCTAGAGATGAAACAGTTGGCTACACCTTC
CSARDETVGYTF
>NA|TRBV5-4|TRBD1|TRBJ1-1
TGTGCCAGCAGCCGTACGCCTGGGACAGCGAACACTGAAGCTTTCTTT
CASSRTPGTANTEAFF
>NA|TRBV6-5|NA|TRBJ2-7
TGTGCCAGCAGTTACGGAGGAGGGGGCGTCAACGAGCAGTACTTC
CASSYGGGGVNEQYF
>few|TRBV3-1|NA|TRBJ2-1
TGTGCCAGCAGCCAAGATTCGAACTACAATGAGCAGTTCTTC
CASSQDSNYNEQFF
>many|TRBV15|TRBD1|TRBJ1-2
TGTGCCACCAGCAGAGGGGGGACAGACTATGGCTACACCTTC
CATSRGGTDYGYTF
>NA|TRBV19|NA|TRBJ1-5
TGTGCCAGTAGTATTCGACAGCCAAATCAGCCCCAGCATTTT
CASSIRQPNQPQHF
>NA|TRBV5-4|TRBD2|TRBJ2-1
TGTGCCAGCAGCGCCCCACTTAGCGGGCAGGAGCAGTTCTTC
CASSAPLSGQEQFF
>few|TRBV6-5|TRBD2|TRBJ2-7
TGTGCCAGTCAGAATGGGGGGGCCTACGAGCAGTACTTC
CASQNGGAYEQYF
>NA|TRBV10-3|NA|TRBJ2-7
TGTGCCATCAGTGAGCGCAGAGGTGTCGAGCAGTACTTC
CAISERRGVEQYF
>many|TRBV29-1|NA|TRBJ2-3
TGCAGCGTCTGGGGGGCCCTAGGGAGCACAGATACGCAGTATTTT
CSVWGALGSTDTQYF
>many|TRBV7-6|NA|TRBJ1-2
TGTGCCAGCAGCTTAGCGGTGGCTCGCGGGGGAGTAGATGGCTACACCTTC
CASSLAVARGGVDGYTF
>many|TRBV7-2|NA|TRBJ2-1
TGTGCCAGCAGCTTAGCGTACGGCTCCTACAATGAGCAGTTCTTC
CASSLAYGSYNEQFF
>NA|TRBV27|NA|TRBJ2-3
TGTGCCAGCAGTACGTTTACCGGGAGTAGCACAGATACGCAGTATTTT
CASSTFTGSSTDTQYF
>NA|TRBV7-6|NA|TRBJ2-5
TGTGCCAGCAGCAGAGGGCAGGGAGGCCAAGAGACCCAGTACTTC
CASSRGQGGQETQYF
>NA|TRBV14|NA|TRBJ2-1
TGTGCCAGCAGTCGAGGCTCAGCCTTCTCCTACAATGAGCAGTTCTTC
CASSRGSAFSYNEQFF
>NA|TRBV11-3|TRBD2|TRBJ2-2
TGTGCCACCAACCCGTCCGGGACTAGGGAGACCGGGGAGCTGTTTTTT
CATNPSGTRETGELFF
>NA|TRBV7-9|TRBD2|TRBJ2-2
TGTGCCAGCAGCTTAGCGCCTAGCGGGGGGGCCACCGGGGAGCTGTTTTTT
CASSLAPSGGATGELFF
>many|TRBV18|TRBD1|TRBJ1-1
TGTGCCAGCTCACCTACCGGGACAGGGATGAACACTGAAGCTTTCTTT
CASSPTGTGMNTEAFF
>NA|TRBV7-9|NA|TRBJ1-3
TGTGCCAGCAGCCTCTGGGGGGCTGGAAACACCATATATTTT
CASSLWGAGNTIYF
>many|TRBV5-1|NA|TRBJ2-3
TGCGCCAGCGGTCGAGGGCTACGGACAGATACGCAGTATTTT
CASGRGLRTDTQYF
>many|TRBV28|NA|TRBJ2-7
NA
CASSSSVSSYEQYF
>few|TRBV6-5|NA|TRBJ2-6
TGTGCCAGCAGTTATATTCGCTCTGGGGCCAACGTCCTGACTTTC
CASSYIRSGANVLTF
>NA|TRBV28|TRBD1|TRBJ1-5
TGTGCCAGCAGTACAGGGGATAGCAATCAGCCCCAGCATTTT
CASSTGDSNQPQHF
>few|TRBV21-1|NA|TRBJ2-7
TGTGCCAGCAGCAACCCCGAGGAGGGTAGCGGGAGACCCCTCTACGAGCAGTACTTC
CASSNPEEGSGRPLYEQYF
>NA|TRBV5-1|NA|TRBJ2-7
TGCGCCAGCAGCTTGGCCGGAGGTGCCCCCTACGAGCAGTACTTC
CASSLAGGAPYEQYF
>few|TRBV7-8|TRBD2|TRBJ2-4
TGTGCCAGCAGTAATAGCGGGGGGCTCATTCAGTACTTC
CASSNSGGLIQYF
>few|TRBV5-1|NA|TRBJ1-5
TGCGCCAGCAGCTCTAGTCAGCCCCAGCATTTT
CASSSSQPQHF
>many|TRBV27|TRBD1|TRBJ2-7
TGTGCCAGCAGTAGGACAGGGGGCGGCTACGAGCAGTACTTC
CASSRTGGGYEQYF
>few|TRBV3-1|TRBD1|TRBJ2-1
TGTGCCAGCAGCTCAACCCGGACAGGGTTCTATGAGCAGTTCTTC
CASSSTRTGFYEQFF
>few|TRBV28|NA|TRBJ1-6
TGTGCCAGCAGTGTTAATTCACCCCTCCACTTT
CASSVNSPLHF
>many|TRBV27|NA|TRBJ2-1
TGTGCCAGCAGTTTTACCATTCCGGGACGTAGCTCCTACAATGAGCAGTTCTTC
CASSFTIPGRSSYNEQFF
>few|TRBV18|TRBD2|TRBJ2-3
TGTGCCAGCTCAGCCGGGACTAGCGGCACAGATACGCAGTATTTT
CASSAGTSGTDTQYF
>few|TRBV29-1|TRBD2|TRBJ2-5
TGCAGCGTTGAACCTAGCGGGCCAACTGAGACCCAGTACTTC
CSVEPSGPTETQYF
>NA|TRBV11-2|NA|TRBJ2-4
TGTGCCAGCAGCACACGAATAGAGCCCTTTCGAGCCAAAAACATTCAGTACTTC
CASSTRIEPFRAKNIQYF
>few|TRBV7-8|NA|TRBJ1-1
TGTGCCAGCATTCGAACGCCGAACACTGAAGCTTTCTTT
CASIRTPNTEAFF
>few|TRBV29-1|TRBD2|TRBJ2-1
TGCAGCGTTGCTCGGGCTAGCGGGTACAATGAGCAGTTCTTC
CSVARASGYNEQFF
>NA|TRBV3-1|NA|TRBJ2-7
TGTGCCAGCAGCCCTCGGACAGCGAACTCCTACGAGCAGTACTTC
CASSPRTANSYEQYF
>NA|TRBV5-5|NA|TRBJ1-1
TGTGCCAGCAGCTTCGGTGAAGCTTTCTTT
CASSFGEAFF
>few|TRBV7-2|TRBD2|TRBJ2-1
TGTGCCAGCAGCTCGGGCGGGGGGGCCAACAATGAGCAGTTCTTC
CASSSGGGANNEQFF
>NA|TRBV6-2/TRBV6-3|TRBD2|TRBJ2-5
TGTGCCAGCAGTTACTCGCAACTAGCGGGCGCGGGAGAGACCCAGTACTTC
CASSYSQLAGAGETQYF
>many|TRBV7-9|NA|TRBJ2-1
TGTGCCAGCAGCTTCCCCAGCTCCTACAATGAGCAGTTCTTC
CASSFPSSYNEQFF
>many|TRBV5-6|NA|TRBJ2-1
TGTGCCAGCAGTTATGGCCGGTATTACAATGAGCAGTTCTTC
CASSYGRYYNEQFF
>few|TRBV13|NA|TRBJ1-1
TGTGCCAGCAGCCTAGAAAAGGAAGCTTTCTTT
CASSLEKEAFF
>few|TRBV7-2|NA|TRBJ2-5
TGTGCCAGCAGCGTAGGCGCATTGAAGACCCAGTACTTC
CASSVGALKTQYF